A single sample is the source of the 19 T cell receptor beta chains below, sequenced in a study of T cell responses to AZD1222 COVID-19 vaccine. Assay: immunoSEQ multiplex PCR; the TCRdb copy retains only in-frame clones and omits some. There are 75,000 to 100,000 clones in the sample; 85% to 95% occur only once, and over 9.5% lies in the top ten. Sequencing used peripheral blood, obtained on day 0 of AZD1222 vaccination. Receptors were obtained from an adult in good health.

The chain joins TRBV18 to TRBJ1-5; possible D gene TRBD1, 6 bases. CDR1 is KGHSH and CDR2 is LQKENI in the germline V gene. CDR3 length: 16 amino acids. V gave up 0 bases and J gave up 2 bases, with 11 bases separating them. This chain's CDR3 is CASSPPGAWGNQPQHF. The CDR3 nucleotides are TGTGCCAGCTCACCACCGGGGGCGTGGGGCAATCAGCCCCAGCATTTT.

This clone occurred once. The V call is TRBV29-1, the J call TRBJ1-2, with 7 bases that match TRBD1. The CDR3 spans 16 residues. Trimming at V came to 6 bases and at J to 5 bases, leaving 18 bases not matched to a gene. Germline V lookup: CDR1 SQVTM, CDR2 ANQGSEA. The CDR3 DNA is TGCAGCGTACATCAATACCGACGGGACAGCTCTTATGGCTACACCTTC. Translating gives CSVHQYRRDSSYGYTF.

The V call is TRBV7-9, the J call TRBJ2-2; no reliable D call. Germline lookup yields CDR1 SEHNR and CDR2 FQNEAQ (reference sequence). Trimming shortened V by 1 base and J by 7 bases, and 10 bases separated the two germline ends. The CDR3 is 14 residues long. This CDR3 reads CASSLGIGIGELFF. The CDR3 DNA sequence: TGTGCCAGCAGCTTAGGAATAGGAATCGGGGAGCTGTTTTTT. Using reference TRBV7-9 and TRBJ2-2 for the parts outside the CDR3, the full variable domain is DTGVSQNPRHKITKRGQNVTFRCDPISEHNRLYWYRQTLGQGPEFLTYFQNEAQLEKSRLLSDRFSAERPKGSFSTLEIQRTEQGDSAMYLCASSLGIGIGELFFGEGSRLTVL.

The genes are TRBV6-5 and TRBJ2-2, with 8 bases fitting TRBD1. The germline gives CDR1 MNHEY, CDR2 SVGAGI. The trim removed 5 bases at V and 5 bases at J, leaving 1 base unmatched. The CDR3 covers 13 residues. The CDR3 bases are TGTGCCAGCAGTCGACAGGGGACCGGGGAGCTGTTTTTT. It translates to CASSRQGTGELFF.

The V and J genes are TRBV5-1 and TRBJ1-1; 10 nucleotides agree with TRBD1. Germline V gene data show CDR1 as SGHRS and CDR2 as YFSETQ. The CDR3 consists of 16 residues. The trim removed 4 bases at V and 3 bases at J, leaving 9 bases unmatched. The CDR3 DNA sequence: TGCGCCAGCAGCCTAGACAGGGGGCTAGGGGACACTGAAGCTTTCTTT. Translating gives CASSLDRGLGDTEAFF.

This rearrangement joins TRBV5-4 to TRBJ2-1, with D possibly TRBD2 on 6 matching bases. CDR3 size: 15 residues. Trimming took 4 bases from V and 6 from J, leaving 17 bases between them. Germline CDR1 SGHNT, CDR2 YYREEE (reference sequence). The CDR3 spells CASSPDAGRPNEQFF. CDR3 coding DNA: TGTGCCAGCAGCCCTGATGCGGGACGCCCCAATGAGCAGTTCTTC.

The J gene is TRBJ1-1, the V gene TRBV11-2, with D perhaps matching TRBD1 (5 bases). There are 13 residues in the CDR3. The germline V gene has CDR1 SGHAT and CDR2 FQNNGV. The V gene lost 3 bases and the J gene lost 8 bases, with 13 bases spanning the gap. The chain's CDR3 is CASSFSRTGEAFF. The CDR3 DNA sequence: TGTGCCAGCAGCTTTTCCCGTACAGGAGAAGCTTTCTTT.

In nucleotides, the CDR3 is TGTGCCAGTAGTAAGGACAGGGCTCGGGACACTGAAGCTTTCTTT. Translation gives CASSKDRARDTEAFF. The chain links TRBV19 to TRBJ1-1, with 8 bases aligning to TRBD1. The CDR3 runs 15 residues. Unmatched junction bases numbered 7, after V lost 4 bases and J lost 3 bases. In germline, CDR1 is LNHDA, CDR2 SQIVND (reference sequence).

This clone was observed once. The chain has TRBV9 and TRBJ2-7, with D unresolved. Trimming removed 5 bases at V and 3 bases at J, with 12 bases between. CDR3 size: 13 residues. Germline V gives CDR1 SGDLS, CDR2 YYNGEE. The CDR3 region is CASSLGGNYEQYF. CDR3 DNA sequence: TGTGCCAGCAGTCTTGGCGGAAACTACGAGCAGTACTTC.

This chain links TRBV18 with TRBJ2-7, with TRBD1 matching over 8 bases. This CDR3 comprises 16 residues. Germline V gene lookup returns CDR1 KGHSH and CDR2 LQKENI. The V segment lost 5 bases and the J segment 2 bases; nucleotides outside the gene matches: 11. DNA of the CDR3: TGTGCCAGCTCAACCCGAACCGGGACAGGAGCCTACGAGCAGTACTTC. This codes for CASSTRTGTGAYEQYF.

This clone was seen a single time. V gene TRBV7-6 combines with J gene TRBJ1-4, with 9 nucleotides matching TRBD1. J lost 7 bases, V lost 3 bases, and 6 bases had no gene match. CDR1 is SGHVS, CDR2 FNYEAQ, per germline. CDR3 length equals 15 residues. The CDR3 DNA reads as TGTGCCAGCAGCTTGGGGGGGACAGGGCGTGAAAAACTGTTTTTT. Encoded protein: CASSLGGTGREKLFF.

The chain carries TRBV6-5 and TRBJ1-1, with a possible D match to TRBD1 (5 bases). V gave up 2 bases and J gave up 5 bases, with 12 bases separating them. Germline V gives CDR1 MNHEY, CDR2 SVGAGI. The CDR3 is made up of 14 amino acids. This chain's CDR3 is CASSYGGLSTEAFF. CDR3 bases: TGTGCCAGCAGTTACGGGGGTTTGAGTACTGAAGCTTTCTTT.

This chain connects TRBV6-5 to TRBJ1-1; D is perhaps TRBD1 (6 bases). CDR1 is MNHEY and CDR2 is SVGAGI in the germline V gene. V lost 7 bases to trimming and J lost 2 bases, with 11 bases between them. CDR3 length equals 13 residues. CDR3 residues: CASIARGNTEAFF. The CDR3 nucleotides are TGTGCCAGCATAGCCAGGGGAAACACTGAAGCTTTCTTT.

This rearrangement joins TRBV4-2 to TRBJ1-6; D may be TRBD1 (5 bases). V was trimmed by 0 bases and J by 8 bases, leaving 35 bases between them. This CDR3 is built from 23 residues. Germline CDR1 is LGHNA and CDR2 is YNFKEQ. In DNA form, the CDR3 reads TGTGCCAGCAGCCAAGATTCTCTTAACGGACTAAGACAGCCTCCCTTGGGGGATTCACCCCTCCACTTT. Its protein product is CASSQDSLNGLRQPPLGDSPLHF.

The rearrangement links TRBV5-1 to TRBJ2-2, with D uncertain. Deletions cut 7 bases from V and 2 bases from J, with 12 bases between. Germline V gene sequence: CDR1 SGHRS, CDR2 YFSETQ. This CDR3 has 14 residues. CDR3 nucleotides: TGCGCCAGCTTCGAACAGCTTAACACCGGGGAGCTGTTTTTT. It translates to CASFEQLNTGELFF.

In its sample, this clone was seen once. V usage is TRBV19 and J usage is TRBJ2-7, with 10 positions matching TRBD1. CDR1 is LNHDA and CDR2 is SQIVND in the germline V gene (reference sequence). The CDR3 has 15 amino acids. Trimming removed 2 bases from V and 6 bases from J; junction bases left unmatched: 7. The CDR3: CASSIMGQGNIEQYF. CDR3 DNA sequence: TGTGCCAGTAGTATAATGGGACAGGGGAATATCGAGCAGTACTTC.

The gene calls are TRBV19 and TRBJ1-5; 8 bases agree with TRBD1. Looked up from germline, CDR1 is LNHDA and CDR2 is SQIVND (reference sequence). V was pared by 7 bases and J by 2 bases, with 4 bases of the junction left unmatched. The CDR3 contains 14 residues. CDR3 amino acids: CASTKGQGNQPQHF. CDR3 nucleotide sequence: TGTGCCAGTACGAAGGGACAGGGCAATCAGCCCCAGCATTTT.

The rearrangement links TRBV30 to TRBJ1-4, with D tentatively TRBD1 (6 bases). The V and J ends lost 4 bases and 1 base respectively, with 13 bases between them. Germline assignment: CDR1 GTSNPN and CDR2 SVGIG (reference sequence). This CDR3 has 15 residues. CDR3 sequence reads: CAWMDSTRTNEKLFF. The CDR3 region has the DNA TGTGCCTGGATGGACAGCACGAGAACTAATGAAAAACTGTTTTTT.

This rearrangement joins TRBV5-1 to TRBJ1-1, with a possible D match to TRBD1 (6 bases). Germline CDR1 SGHRS, CDR2 YFSETQ. Trimming cost V 4 bases and J 1 base, with 11 bases left between them. The CDR3 runs to 14 residues. The CDR3 DNA reads TGCGCCAGCAGCCCCCGGACAGCGAACACTGAAGCTTTCTTT. Protein: CASSPRTANTEAFF.